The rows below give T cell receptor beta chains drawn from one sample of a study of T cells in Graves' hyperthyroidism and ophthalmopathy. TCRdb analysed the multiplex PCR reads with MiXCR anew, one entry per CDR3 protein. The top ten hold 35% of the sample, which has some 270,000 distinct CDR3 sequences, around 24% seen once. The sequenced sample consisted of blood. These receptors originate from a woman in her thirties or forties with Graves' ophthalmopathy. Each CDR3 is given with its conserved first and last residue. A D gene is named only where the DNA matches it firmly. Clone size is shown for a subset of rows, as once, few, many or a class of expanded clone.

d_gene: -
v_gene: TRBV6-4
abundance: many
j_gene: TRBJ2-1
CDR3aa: CASSDECAGYSYNEQFF
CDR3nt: TGTGCCAGCAGTGATGAATGCGCAGGCTACTCCTACAATGAGCAGTTCTTC

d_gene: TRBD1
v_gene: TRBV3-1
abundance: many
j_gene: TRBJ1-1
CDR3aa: CASSPDRGGTEAFF
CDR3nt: TGTGCCAGCAGCCCTGACAGGGGGGGCACTGAAGCTTTCTTT

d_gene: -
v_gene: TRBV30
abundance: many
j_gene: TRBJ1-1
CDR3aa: CAWSGQHEAFF
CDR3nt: TGTGCCTGGAGTGGTCAGCATGAAGCTTTCTTT

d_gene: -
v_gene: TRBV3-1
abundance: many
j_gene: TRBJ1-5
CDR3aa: CASSLRRAGNQPQHF
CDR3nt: TGTGCCAGCAGCCTTCGAAGGGCGGGCAATCAGCCCCAGCATTTT

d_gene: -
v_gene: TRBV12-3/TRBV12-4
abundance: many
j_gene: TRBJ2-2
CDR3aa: CASSLAPGIPGELFF
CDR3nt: TGTGCCAGCAGTTTAGCGCCGGGTATTCCCGGGGAGCTGTTTTTT

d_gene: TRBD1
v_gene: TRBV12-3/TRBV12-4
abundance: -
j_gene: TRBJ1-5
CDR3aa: CASSPTGTEDQPQHF
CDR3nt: TGTGCCAGCAGCCCCACCGGGACAGAGGATCAGCCCCAGCATTTT

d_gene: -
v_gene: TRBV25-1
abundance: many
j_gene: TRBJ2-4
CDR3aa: CASSEPALPNIQYF
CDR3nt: TGTGCCAGCAGTGAACCCGCCCTCCCTAACATTCAGTACTTC

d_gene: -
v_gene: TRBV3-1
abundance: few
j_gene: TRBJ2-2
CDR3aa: CASSQGRGYGELFF
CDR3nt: TGTGCCAGCAGCCAAGGCAGGGGTTACGGGGAGCTGTTTTTT

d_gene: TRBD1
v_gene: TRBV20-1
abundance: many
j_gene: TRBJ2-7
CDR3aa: CSARDPGQSYEQYF
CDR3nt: TGCAGTGCTAGAGATCCGGGACAGTCATACGAGCAGTACTTC

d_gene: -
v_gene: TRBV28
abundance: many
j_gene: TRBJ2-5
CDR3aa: CASSLTGLGKETQYF
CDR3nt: TGTGCCAGCAGTTTAACCGGGTTGGGGAAGGAGACCCAGTACTTC

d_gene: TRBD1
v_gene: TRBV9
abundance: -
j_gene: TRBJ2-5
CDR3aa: CASSGGTVPSETQYF
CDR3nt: TGTGCCAGCAGCGGGGGGACAGTTCCTTCAGAGACCCAGTACTTC

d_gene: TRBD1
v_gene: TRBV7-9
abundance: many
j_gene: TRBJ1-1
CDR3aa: CAWDRGVSAFF
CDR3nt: TGTGCTTGGGACAGGGGCGTATCGGCTTTCTTT

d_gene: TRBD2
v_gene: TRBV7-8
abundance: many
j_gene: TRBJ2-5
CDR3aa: CASSLVYPGLGEETQYF
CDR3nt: TGTGCCAGCAGCTTAGTGTACCCGGGACTAGGAGAAGAGACCCAGTACTTC

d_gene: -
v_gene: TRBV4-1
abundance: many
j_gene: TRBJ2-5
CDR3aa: CASSQGGETQYF
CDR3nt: TGTGCCAGCAGTCAAGGCGGAGAGACCCAGTACTTC

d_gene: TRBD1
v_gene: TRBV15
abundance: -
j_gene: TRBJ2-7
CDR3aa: CATSRGQGSYEQYF
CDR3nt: TGTGCCACCAGCAGAGGACAGGGATCCTACGAGCAGTACTTC